The TCR beta chain described here comes from a study of T cells after yellow fever vaccination. V was clipped by 0 bases and J by 6 bases, with 18 bases between them. Germline assignment: CDR1 SGHRS and CDR2 YFSETQ. The CDR3 is made up of 16 amino acids. There are a few counts of this clonotype. TCRdb analysed the 5' RACE reads with MiXCR anew, one entry per CDR3 protein. Found here are 600,000 to 750,000 distinct CDR3 sequences, approximately 13% of them singletons; the top ten hold 14% to 15%. The specimen comprised PBMCs, sampled on the day of the yellow fever booster vaccination. This TCR was sampled from a man in his thirties or forties who received the YFV17D yellow fever vaccine. V is TRBV5-1 and J is TRBJ1-2, with D unresolved. The CDR3 reads CASSLVTAAQSDGYTF. CDR3 DNA: TGCGCCAGCAGCTTGGTCACGGCAGCGCAATCCGATGGCTACACCTTC.